These T cell receptor beta chains were read from a single sample in a study of blood T cell repertoires in COVID-19. Generated by immunoSEQ multiplex PCR, the TCRdb table keeps only in-frame clones and is missing some. The sample consists of some 300,000 clones, just under 90% of them appearing once. Material: peripheral blood. These receptors all come from a woman in her 30s with COVID-19, enrolled during active disease. The CDR3 runs from the conserved cysteine through the conserved F or W. D genes are given only for firm matches. The size entry is marked missing in some rows and otherwise reads once, few, many or a size class.

CDR3aa: CASSRGRGGYTF
CDR3nt: TGTGCCAGCAGTCGAGGGCGGGGTGGCTACACCTTC
v_gene: TRBV28
j_gene: TRBJ1-2
abundance: .
d_gene: .

CDR3aa: CAWSGPGTARRETQYF
CDR3nt: TGTGCCTGGAGTGGTCCCGGGACAGCTCGCAGGGAGACCCAGTACTTC
v_gene: TRBV30
j_gene: TRBJ2-5
abundance: .
d_gene: TRBD1

CDR3aa: CASSPDRAMNTEAFF
CDR3nt: TGTGCCAGCAGCCCCGACAGGGCCATGAACACTGAAGCTTTCTTT
v_gene: TRBV7-9
j_gene: TRBJ1-1
abundance: .
d_gene: TRBD1

CDR3aa: CASSLAVGQLYEQYF
CDR3nt: TGTGCCAGCAGCTTAGCAGTGGGGCAGCTCTACGAGCAGTACTTC
v_gene: TRBV11-2
j_gene: TRBJ2-7
abundance: .
d_gene: .

CDR3aa: CASSPGVTHYYGYTF
CDR3nt: TGCGCCAGCAGCCCGGGGGTGACCCACTACTATGGCTACACCTTC
v_gene: TRBV5-1
j_gene: TRBJ1-2
abundance: .
d_gene: .

CDR3aa: CASGQPPNTGELFF
CDR3nt: TGTGCCAGCGGACAACCTCCGAACACCGGGGAGCTGTTTTTT
v_gene: TRBV28
j_gene: TRBJ2-2
abundance: .
d_gene: .

CDR3aa: CASSYGDMDTEAFF
CDR3nt: TGTGCCAGCAGTTACGGGGACATGGACACTGAAGCTTTCTTT
v_gene: TRBV6-5
j_gene: TRBJ1-1
abundance: .
d_gene: .

CDR3aa: CASSLRRGQPQHF
CDR3nt: TGTGCCAGCAGCCTACGACGGGGTCAGCCCCAGCATTTT
v_gene: TRBV7-3
j_gene: TRBJ1-5
abundance: .
d_gene: .

CDR3aa: CASSLDRGQGNTIYF
CDR3nt: TGTGCCAGCAGCTTAGACAGGGGGCAAGGAAACACCATATATTTT
v_gene: TRBV7-2
j_gene: TRBJ1-3
abundance: .
d_gene: TRBD1

CDR3aa: CASSPLTVTAETQYF
CDR3nt: TGCGCCAGCAGCCCCTTGACAGTCACCGCGGAGACCCAGTACTTC
v_gene: TRBV4-1
j_gene: TRBJ2-5
abundance: .
d_gene: .

CDR3aa: CASSVGTGVMNTEAFF
CDR3nt: TGTGCCAGCAGCGTCGGGACAGGGGTAATGAACACTGAAGCTTTCTTT
v_gene: TRBV9
j_gene: TRBJ1-1
abundance: .
d_gene: TRBD1

CDR3aa: CASSDSASGGLRDTQYF
CDR3nt: TGTGCCAGCAGTGACTCGGCTAGCGGGGGGCTGAGGGATACGCAGTATTTT
v_gene: TRBV6-4
j_gene: TRBJ2-3
abundance: .
d_gene: TRBD2

CDR3aa: CASSLIRSGSFTGELFF
CDR3nt: TGTGCCAGCAGCTTAATCCGGTCAGGATCGTTCACCGGGGAGCTGTTTTTT
v_gene: TRBV7-9
j_gene: TRBJ2-2
abundance: few
d_gene: .

CDR3aa: CASSPGSGVASGANVLTF
CDR3nt: TGTGCCAGCTCACCCGGTTCAGGGGTGGCGTCTGGGGCCAACGTCCTGACTTTC
v_gene: TRBV18
j_gene: TRBJ2-6
abundance: .
d_gene: .

CDR3aa: CASSLAPGGRAYTF
CDR3nt: TGTGCCAGCAGTTTGGCCCCCGGGGGTCGTGCCTACACCTTC
v_gene: TRBV27
j_gene: TRBJ1-2
abundance: few
d_gene: .

CDR3aa: CASNPGSDNSPLHF
CDR3nt: TGTGCCAGCAATCCAGGGTCTGACAATTCACCCCTCCACTTT
v_gene: TRBV2
j_gene: TRBJ1-6
abundance: once
d_gene: .